Detailed here is one TCR beta chain. The sample belongs to a study of CD8 T cells in Susac syndrome. Study as a whole: Within the sequenced Susac syndrome patient group, five or six exhibited active disease and roughly 8 were in remission.

RNA in amounts of roughly 0.5 to 1 ug was reverse transcribed with random hexamers. In TCRdb, the immunoSEQ multiplex PCR reads were re-called with MiXCR into one record per CDR3 protein. The data contain under 95,000 distinct CDR3 sequences, approximately 95% of them seen just once; the ten biggest clones take up roughly 0.5%. Deletions cut 0 bases from V and 12 bases from J, with 18 bases between. The CDR3 is made up of 15 amino acids. Germline V gene data show CDR1 as MNHNY and CDR2 as SVGAGI (reference sequence). Definite or probable Susac syndrome was diagnosed using recently defined diagnostic criteria.

The sequence was collected from a human donor with Susac syndrome. The V and J genes are TRBV6-6 and TRBJ2-1; D gene unclear. Sequencing was carried out using CD8+ T cells from PBMCs. The CDR3 loop reads CASSYSTSIGRSQFF. The CDR3, as DNA: TGTGCCAGCAGTTACTCGACGTCAATCGGCCGGTCGCAGTTCTTC.